Following are 17 T cell receptor beta chains from one sample sequenced in a study of breast tumors, draining lymph nodes, adjacent tissues. MiXCR, applied by TCRdb to the multiplex PCR reads, yields one record per CDR3 protein. Here the sample spans 80,000 to 130,000 distinct CDR3 sequences, 20% to 25% being singletons. Axillary draining lymph nodes of breast cancer patients supplied the node samples. The material sequenced was axillary lymph node tissue. The receptor set was obtained from a female donor with breast cancer. Some clones in this sample may be carry-over from other donors' samples.

In this sample, this clonotype turned up many times. The CDR3 DNA reads as TGTGCCAGCAGTTTAGGGGGCAGGAGGCTCGAGCAGTACTTC. Translating it yields CASSLGGRRLEQYF. V usage is TRBV12-3 or TRBV12-4 and J usage is TRBJ2-7; perhaps D is TRBD1 or TRBD2 (5 bases each). The CDR3 length is 14 residues. Trimming shortened V by 1 base and J by 6 bases, and 13 bases separated the two germline ends.

This clonotype was observed at least ten times. This sequence joins TRBV7-3 and TRBJ2-1, with 10 bases identical to TRBD2. In germline, CDR1 is SGHTA, CDR2 FQGTGA. The CDR3 is 16 amino acids. Trimming took 3 bases from V and 6 from J; bases not matched to a gene: 8. The CDR3 coding sequence is TGTGCCAGCAGCTTCCTAGCGGGAGCAGACTTCAATGAGCAGTTCTTC. Translating gives CASSFLAGADFNEQFF.

This clonotype came up many times. The chain carries TRBV19 and TRBJ2-7; 9 bases fit TRBD1. CDR3 length equals 17 residues. Trimming cost V 4 bases and J 2 bases; bases outside gene matches: 12. Germline V CDR1 and CDR2: LNHDA, SQIVND (reference sequence). CDR3 residues: CASSTGPGQGRAYEQYF. The CDR3 DNA reads TGTGCCAGTAGTACCGGCCCCGGACAGGGGAGGGCCTACGAGCAGTACTTC.

This clonotype was detected many times. J is TRBJ2-2 and V is TRBV9; tentative D call: TRBD2 (5 bases). The CDR3 sequence is 14 residues long. With 0 bases removed from V and 5 bases from J, the gap between germline ends came to 8 bases. Germline CDR1 and CDR2: SGDLS and YYNGEE. The CDR3: CASSVGGNTGELFF. As DNA, the CDR3 is TGTGCCAGCAGCGTAGGAGGGAATACCGGGGAGCTGTTTTTT.

This clonotype has more than one count but fewer than ten. This chain joins TRBV7-9 and TRBJ1-1; 8 positions agree with TRBD1. The CDR3 has 14 residues. J was trimmed by 5 bases and V by 5 bases; bases with no gene match: 7. Germline V gives CDR1 SEHNR, CDR2 FQNEAQ (reference sequence). CDR3 DNA: TGTGCCAGCAGCAAACAGGGGGGAGGGACTGAAGCTTTCTTT. It specifies CASSKQGGGTEAFF.

Concerning this clonotype itself: A much larger clone differs by one base, so this may be a read error. This chain links TRBV30 with TRBJ1-6; TRBD1 might be the D (5 bases). Trimming shortened V by 3 bases and J by 5 bases, and 11 bases separated the two germline ends. Germline V gene sequence: CDR1 GTSNPN, CDR2 SVGIG (reference sequence). CDR3 size: 14 residues. The CDR3 DNA reads as TGTGCCTGGAGGCTACCAGGGAATAATTCACCCCTCCACTTT. Its translation is CAWRLPGNNSPLHF.

This clonotype was seen ten or more times. The V call is TRBV5-6, the J call TRBJ2-2; no clear D. The CDR3 totals 16 residues. The germline gives CDR1 SGHDT, CDR2 YYEEEE. V was shortened by 5 bases and J by 2 bases, with 16 bases between the two germline ends. CDR3 amino acids: CASSLARAVNTGELFF. The CDR3 region has the DNA TGTGCCAGCAGTCTTGCACGGGCAGTAAACACCGGGGAGCTGTTTTTT.

This clonotype was counted ten times or more. The rearrangement links TRBV28 to TRBJ1-2; the D gene is possibly TRBD1 (6 bases). The CDR3 has 12 residues. The V end lost 7 bases, the J end lost 6 bases, and 12 bases lay between the germline ends. Germline CDR1 reads MDHEN; CDR2 reads SYDVKM. The CDR3 sequence: CASKGVLDGYTF. The CDR3 DNA follows: TGTGCCAGCAAGGGGGTGTTGGATGGCTACACCTTC.

This clonotype was recorded at least ten times. V is TRBV14 and J is TRBJ1-2, with TRBD1 identical over 11 bases. Trimming cost V 1 base and J 7 bases; bases outside gene matches: 5. Germline V lookup: CDR1 SGHDN, CDR2 FVKESK. The CDR3 sequence is 15 residues long. CDR3 sequence (DNA): TGTGCCAGCAGCCAAGTCTATGGGACAGGGGGTGGCTACACCTTC. Encoded protein: CASSQVYGTGGGYTF. Full variable domain (rest looked up from reference TRBV14 and TRBJ1-2): EAGVTQFPSHSVIEKGQTVTLRCDPISGHDNLYWYRRVMGKEIKFLLHFVKESKQDESGMPNNRFLAERTGGTYSTLKVQPAELEDSGVYFCASSQVYGTGGGYTFGSGTRLTVV.

This clonotype appeared many times. The V call is TRBV5-6, the J call TRBJ2-1; TRBD2 matches 7 bases. Trimming at V came to 6 bases and at J to 2 bases, leaving 2 bases not matched to a gene. Germline CDR1 SGHDT, CDR2 YYEEEE. The CDR3 is made up of 13 amino acids. CDR3 DNA sequence: TGTGCCAGCACCCTAGCGGCCTACAATGAGCAGTTCTTC. Its translation: CASTLAAYNEQFF.

This clonotype has a count of ten or more. V gene TRBV2 combines with J gene TRBJ2-3; TRBD1 aligns across 8 bases. Germline CDR1 and CDR2: SNHLY and FYNNEI. The CDR3 consists of 13 residues. V dropped 11 bases and J dropped 5; count of bases not matched to a gene: 9. The CDR3 region has the DNA TGTGCCGTCGGGGGACAGGCTTTAGATACGCAGTATTTT. Its protein is CAVGGQALDTQYF. Supplemented by reference TRBV2 and TRBJ2-3, the full variable domain reads EPEVTQTPSHQVTQMGQEVILRCVPISNHLYFYWYRQILGQKVEFLVSFYNNEISEKSEIFDDQFSVERPDGSNFTLKIRSTKLEDSAMYFCAVGGQALDTQYFGPGTRLTVL.

This clonotype was seen at least ten times. The chain employs TRBV12-3 or TRBV12-4 and TRBJ1-2; 7 nucleotides agree with TRBD1. The CDR3 totals 16 residues. The J segment lost 2 bases and the V segment lost 3 bases, leaving 9 bases of the junction unmatched. The CDR3 DNA reads as TGTGCCAGCAGTTTCCGGGACAGCCCTTACAACTATGGCTACACCTTC. It is translated as CASSFRDSPYNYGYTF.

This clonotype came up many times. The chain uses TRBV5-6 and TRBJ2-5, with a weak D call TRBD1 (5 bases). CDR1 and CDR2 (germline): SGHDT, YYEEEE. The CDR3 is 15 amino acids. The V gene lost 3 bases and the J gene lost 5 bases, with 17 bases spanning the gap. The CDR3 here is CASSSPRQGRETQYF. CDR3 DNA sequence: TGTGCCAGCAGCTCCCCCCGTCAGGGCAGGGAGACCCAGTACTTC.

In its sample, this clonotype was seen many times. The V gene is TRBV10-3, the J gene TRBJ2-5; D is possibly TRBD2 (7 bases). This CDR3 is built from 12 residues. The V gene's germline CDR1 is ENHRY and CDR2 SYGVKD. V was cut by 11 bases and J by 1 base, with 11 bases left in between. The CDR3 here is CAAGAVQETQYF. CDR3 nucleotide sequence: TGTGCCGCGGGGGCAGTCCAAGAGACCCAGTACTTC.

V gene TRBV5-4 combines with J gene TRBJ2-7; D is possibly TRBD1 (5 bases). The V end lost 0 bases, the J end lost 5 bases, and 9 bases lay between the germline ends. Germline CDR1 and CDR2: SGHNT and YYREEE (reference sequence). The CDR3 is 13 amino acids. CDR3 coding DNA: TGTGCCAGCAGCTTGGTAGGGGCGCACGAGCAGTACTTC. Its protein is CASSLVGAHEQYF. Full variable domain (remainder filled in from reference TRBV5-4 and TRBJ2-7): ETGVTQSPTHLIKTRGQQVTLRCSSQSGHNTVSWYQQALGQGPQFIFQYYREEENGRGNFPPRFSGLQFPNYSSELNVNALELDDSALYLCASSLVGAHEQYFGPGTRLTVT.

Many counts were recorded for this clonotype. This rearrangement joins TRBV7-9 to TRBJ2-4; D perhaps matches TRBD1 (5 bases). The CDR3 has 15 residues. Germline V gives CDR1 SEHNR, CDR2 FQNEAQ (reference sequence). Trimming took 1 base from V and 0 from J, leaving 7 bases between them. CDR3 in DNA: TGTGCCAGCAGCTTAGAGGGGAAAGCCAAAAACATTCAGTACTTC. Its translation: CASSLEGKAKNIQYF.

Concerning this clonotype: A much larger clone is a single base away; this may be a read error. V is TRBV6-1 and J is TRBJ2-7; 9 positions agree with TRBD1. The V gene end was trimmed by 9 bases and the J gene end by 5 bases; junction bases not matched to a gene: 14. Germline V CDR1 and CDR2: MNHNS, SASEGT. The CDR3 runs 15 residues. The CDR3: CARHRRDRVPHEQYF. The CDR3 DNA reads as TGTGCCAGGCACCGCCGGGACAGGGTCCCCCACGAGCAGTACTTC.